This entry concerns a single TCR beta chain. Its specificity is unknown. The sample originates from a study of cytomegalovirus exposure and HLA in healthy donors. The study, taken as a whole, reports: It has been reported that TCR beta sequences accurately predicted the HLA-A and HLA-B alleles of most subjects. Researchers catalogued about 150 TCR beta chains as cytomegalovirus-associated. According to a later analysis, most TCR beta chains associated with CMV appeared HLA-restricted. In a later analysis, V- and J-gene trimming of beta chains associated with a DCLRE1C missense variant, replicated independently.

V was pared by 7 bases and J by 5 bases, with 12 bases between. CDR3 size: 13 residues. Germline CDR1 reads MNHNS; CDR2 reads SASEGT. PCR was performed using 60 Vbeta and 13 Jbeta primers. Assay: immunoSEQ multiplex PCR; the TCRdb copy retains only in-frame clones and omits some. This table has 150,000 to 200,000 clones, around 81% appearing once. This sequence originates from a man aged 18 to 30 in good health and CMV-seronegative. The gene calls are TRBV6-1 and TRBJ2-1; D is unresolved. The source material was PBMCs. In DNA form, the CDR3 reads TGTGCCAGCACTCTATACGAAAACAATGAGCAGTTCTTC. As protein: CASTLYENNEQFF.